A selection of T cell receptor beta chains follows, all from one sample in a study of vaccination and CD4 T cells after COVID-19. Each CDR3 protein gets one entry after TCRdb re-called the PCR reads with MiXCR. In the table there are under 8,500 distinct CDR3 sequences, roughly 48% of which are singletons. These TCRs are of unknown antigen specificity. The sample consisted of CD4+ T cells from blood, cultured in vitro. Every receptor here comes from a human donor in good health. Each CDR3 is given with its conserved first and last residue. The D gene is left open where the match is weak. Only part of the rows carry a size: once, few, many, or a class if the clone is expanded.

CDR3 protein | CDR3 DNA | CDR3 length | D gene | J gene | V gene | clone size
CAISEPGTGVAYNEQFF | TGTGCCATCAGTGAGCCTGGGACAGGGGTGGCCTACAATGAGCAGTTCTTC | 17 | TRBD1 | TRBJ2-1 | TRBV10-3 | .
CSAKGLWGQETQYF | TGCAGTGCTAAAGGACTATGGGGCCAAGAGACCCAGTACTTC | 14 | . | TRBJ2-5 | TRBV20-1 | .
CSARIGTGIGQPQHF | TGCAGTGCTAGAATCGGCACAGGGATAGGGCAGCCCCAGCATTTT | 15 | . | TRBJ1-5 | TRBV20-1 | few
CASSPNGLGEAFF | TGTGCCAGCAGCCCCAATGGTCTAGGAGAAGCTTTCTTT | 13 | . | TRBJ1-1 | TRBV7-2 | few
CASSYGTGDGYTF | TGTGCCAGCAGCTACGGGACAGGGGATGGCTACACCTTC | 13 | TRBD1 | TRBJ1-2 | TRBV7-9 | few
CSARDTEGSHYEQYF | TGCAGTGCTAGAGACACGGAAGGGAGTCACTACGAGCAGTACTTC | 15 | . | TRBJ2-7 | TRBV20-1 | .
CASSPVGTGELFF | TGTGCCAGCAGCCCCGTGGGTACCGGGGAGCTGTTTTTT | 13 | . | TRBJ2-2 | TRBV6-1 | few
CAFPAPSDEKLFF | TGTGCCTTCCCGGCCCCCAGCGATGAAAAACTGTTTTTT | 13 | . | TRBJ1-4 | TRBV30 | .
CASSLARGEQFF | TGTGCCAGCAGCTTAGCGAGGGGTGAGCAGTTCTTC | 12 | . | TRBJ2-1 | TRBV7-2 | few
CASTQLGGQETQYF | TGTGCCAGCACCCAGCTTGGCGGGCAAGAGACCCAGTACTTC | 14 | . | TRBJ2-5 | TRBV6-1 | few
CAIREGRVNTEAFF | TGTGCCATCAGGGAGGGGCGCGTGAACACTGAAGCTTTCTTT | 14 | . | TRBJ1-1 | TRBV10-3 | few
CSASLVQGANSPLHF | TGCAGTGCTAGTCTGGTACAGGGGGCGAATTCACCCCTCCACTTT | 15 | TRBD1 | TRBJ1-6 | TRBV20-1 | few
CATSRAQGRTGELFF | TGTGCCACCAGCAGAGCTCAGGGGCGCACCGGGGAGCTGTTTTTT | 15 | . | TRBJ2-2 | TRBV15 | .
CASSPTESYGYTF | TGTGCCAGTAGCCCGACAGAAAGCTATGGCTACACCTTC | 13 | . | TRBJ1-2 | TRBV19 | .
CASSRGGASSYEQYF | TGTGCCAGCAGCCGGGGAGGGGCAAGCTCCTACGAGCAGTACTTC | 15 | TRBD2 | TRBJ2-7 | TRBV27 | .
CASSGGGGSGNIQYF | TGTGCCAGCAGCGGGGGCGGGGGCAGTGGAAACATTCAGTACTTC | 15 | . | TRBJ2-4 | TRBV5-6 | .
CASSNAYSNQPQHF | TGTGCCAGCAGTAATGCCTATAGCAATCAGCCCCAGCATTTT | 14 | . | TRBJ1-5 | TRBV6-2/TRBV6-3 | few
CASWRGILSGTDYNEQFF | TGTGCCAGCTGGAGGGGGATTCTTAGCGGAACCGACTACAATGAGCAGTTCTTC | 18 | . | TRBJ2-1 | TRBV21-1 | .
CASRQVSNQPQHF | TGTGCCAGCAGGCAGGTTAGCAATCAGCCCCAGCATTTT | 13 | . | TRBJ1-5 | TRBV2 | .
CASSLAGGSSYEQYF | TGTGCCAGCAGCCTAGCGGGGGGTAGCTCCTACGAGCAGTACTTC | 15 | TRBD2 | TRBJ2-7 | TRBV7-2 | .
CASSQQRGQPQHF | TGTGCCAGCAGTCAACAACGAGGACAGCCCCAGCATTTT | 13 | . | TRBJ1-5 | TRBV6-1 | .
CAITADSDNSPLHF | TGTGCCATCACCGCCGACAGCGATAATTCACCCCTCCACTTT | 14 | . | TRBJ1-6 | TRBV10-3 | few
CSASYGTGGNQPQHF | TGCAGTGCAAGCTATGGGACAGGTGGCAATCAGCCCCAGCATTTT | 15 | TRBD1 | TRBJ1-5 | TRBV20-1 | few
CASGAGGSSSLDQPQHF | TGTGCTAGTGGTGCGGGCGGGTCCTCATCCCTCGATCAGCCCCAGCATTTT | 17 | . | TRBJ1-5 | TRBV12-5 | .
CASSLVGFGTEAFF | TGTGCCAGCAGCTTAGTAGGGTTTGGCACTGAAGCTTTCTTT | 14 | . | TRBJ1-1 | TRBV7-9 | .
CSANRGGTEAFF | TGCAGTGCGAACAGGGGAGGCACTGAAGCTTTCTTT | 12 | TRBD1 | TRBJ1-1 | TRBV20-1 | .
CASSYGGNTGELFF | TGTGCCAGCAGTTACGGGGGAAACACCGGGGAGCTGTTTTTT | 14 | . | TRBJ2-2 | TRBV6-5 | .
CASSTPGTGLNQPQHF | TGTGCCAGCAGTACTCCCGGGACAGGGCTCAATCAGCCCCAGCATTTT | 16 | TRBD1 | TRBJ1-5 | TRBV28 | few
CSARGIGSTAGANVLTF | TGCAGTGCTAGGGGGATAGGATCGACAGCAGGGGCCAACGTCCTGACTTTC | 17 | . | TRBJ2-6 | TRBV20-1 | .
CSARADGRSSPLHF | TGCAGTGCTAGAGCGGACGGTAGGAGTTCACCCCTCCACTTT | 14 | . | TRBJ1-6 | TRBV20-1 | .
CASSVGPAGTGDQPQHF | TGTGCCAGCAGCGTGGGTCCTGCAGGGACAGGGGATCAGCCCCAGCATTTT | 17 | TRBD1 | TRBJ1-5 | TRBV9 | .
CASSGVGTGYGSGNTIYF | TGTGCCAGCAGTGGGGTGGGGACAGGGTATGGCTCTGGAAACACCATATATTTT | 18 | TRBD1 | TRBJ1-3 | TRBV6-1 | .
CASSTNRGRELFF | TGTGCCAGCAGCACTAACAGGGGGCGCGAGCTGTTTTTT | 13 | TRBD1 | TRBJ2-2 | TRBV7-6 | few
CASSYSIGYGGTEAFF | TGTGCCAGCAGTTACTCGATCGGCTACGGGGGCACTGAAGCTTTCTTT | 16 | . | TRBJ1-1 | TRBV6-2/TRBV6-3 | .
CATSRDKSTGLAGNRYEQYF | TGTGCCACCAGCAGAGATAAGTCCACGGGACTAGCGGGAAATCGGTACGAGCAGTACTTC | 20 | TRBD2 | TRBJ2-7 | TRBV15 | .